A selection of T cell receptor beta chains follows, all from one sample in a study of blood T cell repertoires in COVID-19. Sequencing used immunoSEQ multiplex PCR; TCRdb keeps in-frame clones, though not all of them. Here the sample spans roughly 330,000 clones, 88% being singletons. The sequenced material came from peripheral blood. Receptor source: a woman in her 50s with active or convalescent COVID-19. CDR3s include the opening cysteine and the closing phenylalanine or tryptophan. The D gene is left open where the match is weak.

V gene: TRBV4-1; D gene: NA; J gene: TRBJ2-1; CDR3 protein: CASSQDILGTRADEQFF
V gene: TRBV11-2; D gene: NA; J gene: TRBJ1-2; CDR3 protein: CASSTSTGYYGYTF
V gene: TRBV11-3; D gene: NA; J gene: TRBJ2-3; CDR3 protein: CASSLGRIADPKADTQYF
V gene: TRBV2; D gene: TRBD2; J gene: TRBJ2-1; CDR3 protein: CASSERLASGGAKLFF
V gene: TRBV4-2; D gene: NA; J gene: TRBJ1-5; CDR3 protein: CASSQEEGIRNQPQHF
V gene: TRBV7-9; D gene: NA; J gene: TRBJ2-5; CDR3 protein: CASSWGLTEETQYF
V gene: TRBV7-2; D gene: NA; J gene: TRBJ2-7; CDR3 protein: CASSLEATGVTTYEQYF
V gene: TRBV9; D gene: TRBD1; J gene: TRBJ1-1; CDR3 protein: CASSPAGTGGWNTEAFF
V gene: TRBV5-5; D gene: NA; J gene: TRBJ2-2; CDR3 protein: CASSLAPRAGELFF
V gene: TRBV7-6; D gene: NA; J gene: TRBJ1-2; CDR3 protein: CASSPSGNYGYTF
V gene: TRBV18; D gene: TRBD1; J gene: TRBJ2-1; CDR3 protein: CASLPGQGRLDEQFF
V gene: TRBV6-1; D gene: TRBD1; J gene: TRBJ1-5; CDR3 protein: CASSELGTGLQAQHF
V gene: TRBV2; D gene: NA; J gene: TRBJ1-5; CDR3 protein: CASRETGPGNQPQHF
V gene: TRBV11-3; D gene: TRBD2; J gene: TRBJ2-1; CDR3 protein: CASSPSWRAGGGDEQFF
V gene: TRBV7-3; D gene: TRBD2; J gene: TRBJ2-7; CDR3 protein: CASSWIAGVPYEQYF
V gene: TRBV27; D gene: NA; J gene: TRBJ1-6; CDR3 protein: CASSFSDRSRSPLHF
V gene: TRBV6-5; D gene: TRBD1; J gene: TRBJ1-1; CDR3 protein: CASSVTGANTEAFF
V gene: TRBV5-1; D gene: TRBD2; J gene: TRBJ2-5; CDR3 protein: CASGLAGVVPETQYF